These 14 T cell receptor beta chains share one sample of origin, sequenced in a study of breast tumors, draining lymph nodes, adjacent tissues. TCRdb recomputed calls from the multiplex PCR reads with MiXCR, one row per CDR3 protein. The data hold 13,000 to 15,000 distinct CDR3 sequences, with approximately 50% observed a single time. Source material: tumor-adjacent breast tissue. The receptors were sampled from a female donor with breast cancer. Some clones in this sample may be carry-over from other donors' samples.

Concerning this clonotype itself: The junction shows a germline mismatch at one end, possibly a read error. The J gene is TRBJ2-5, the V gene TRBV5-6; D may be TRBD1 or TRBD2 (5 bases each). Germline V gives CDR1 SGHDT, CDR2 YYEEEE. The CDR3 length is 14 residues. The CDR3: CTSSSGPAEGTQYF. The CDR3 DNA sequence: TGTACCAGCAGCTCGGGACCCGCGGAAGGGACCCAGTACTTC. Complete variable domain (other parts from reference TRBV5-6 and TRBJ2-5): DAGVTQSPTHLIKTRGQQVTLRCSPKSGHDTVSWYQQALGQGPQFIFQYYEEEERQRGNFPDRFSGHQFPNYSSELNVNALLLGDSALYLCTSSSGPAEGTQYFGPGTRLLVL.

V usage is TRBV28 and J usage is TRBJ2-6; D is uncertain. CDR3 length: 16 amino acids. Germline CDR1 is MDHEN and CDR2 is SYDVKM. V dropped 3 bases and J dropped 2 bases, with 11 bases sitting between them. In DNA form, the CDR3 reads TGTGCCAGCAGTTTTTACAGCTACCCTGGGGCCAACGTCCTGACTTTC. Its translation: CASSFYSYPGANVLTF.

This clonotype showed up just a few times. A much bigger clone sits one base away, suggesting this may be a read error. The rearrangement links TRBV6-2 or TRBV6-3 to TRBJ1-2; perhaps TRBD1 as D (5 bases). CDR3 length: 14 amino acids. V was pared by 8 bases and J by 4 bases, with 17 bases between. Germline V gene data show CDR1 as MNHEY and CDR2 as SVGEGT. Written as DNA, the CDR3 is TGTGCCAGCGCTCCGGCGGGGCTGATCTATGGCTACACCTTC. Protein product: CASAPAGLIYGYTF.

The chain uses TRBV12-3 or TRBV12-4 and TRBJ2-7; possible D gene TRBD2, 6 bases. Trimming cost V 6 bases and J 6 bases, with 12 bases left between them. This CDR3 contains 12 residues. In DNA form, the CDR3 reads TGTGCCAGCAGCGGGAGAATCCCCGAGCAGTACTTC. The encoded protein is CASSGRIPEQYF.

Note on this clonotype: Relative to the germline gene, one junction end is altered; a read error may explain this. This rearrangement joins TRBV13 to TRBJ2-1; TRBD1 agrees at 7 bases. CDR1 is PRHDT, CDR2 FYEKMQ, per germline (reference sequence). This CDR3 comprises 16 residues. The CDR3 bases are TGTGCCCGCAGCTTACTTGGCGAGGGGGCGGGCGGTGAGCAGTTCTTC. Amino acid sequence: CARSLLGEGAGGEQFF.

This clonotype has at least ten counts. V usage is TRBV20-1 and J usage is TRBJ2-1; 8 nucleotides agree with TRBD1. Germline values: CDR1 DFQATT, CDR2 SNEGSKA (reference sequence). The CDR3 runs 16 residues. After removal of 2 bases from V and 7 bases from J, the junction contained 13 bases not matched to a gene. CDR3 sequence (DNA): TGCAGTGCTAGACCGGACAGGGTAAAAGTTCATAATGAGCAGTTCTTC. Protein sequence: CSARPDRVKVHNEQFF.

This chain uses TRBV5-1 with TRBJ1-2; 11 positions match TRBD1. Losses at the gene ends were 0 bases for V and 4 bases for J; bases not matched to a gene: 8. The V gene's germline CDR1 is SGHRS and CDR2 YFSETQ. The CDR3 totals 17 residues. CDR3 residues: CASSLGGQGAVSYGYTF. The CDR3 bases are TGCGCCAGCAGCTTGGGAGGACAGGGGGCTGTTAGCTATGGCTACACCTTC.

The J gene is TRBJ2-5, the V gene TRBV20-1, with a tentative D call TRBD1 (6 bases). This CDR3 comprises 16 residues. V lost 0 bases to trimming and J lost 1 base, with 15 bases between them. Germline V CDR1 and CDR2: DFQATT, SNEGSKA (reference sequence). CDR3 nucleotides: TGCAGTGCTAGAGATGAGGGGACACCGTCCCAAGAGACCCAGTACTTC. It codes for CSARDEGTPSQETQYF.

In this sample, this clonotype is medium-sized. This chain connects TRBV19 to TRBJ2-5; D gene uncertain. Trimming cost V 8 bases and J 1 base, with 11 bases left between them. Germline-derived CDR1 and CDR2 are LNHDA and SQIVND (reference sequence). The CDR3 totals 13 residues. CDR3 residues: CASSDTPQETQYF. CDR3 DNA sequence: TGTGCCAGTTCAGATACGCCCCAAGAGACCCAGTACTTC.

The V and J genes are TRBV5-5 and TRBJ2-7; the match to TRBD1 covers 12 bases. V shed 4 bases, J shed 5 bases, and the junction held 4 bases outside the gene matches. Germline CDR1 SGHKS, CDR2 YYEKEE (reference sequence). This CDR3 has 14 amino acids. In nucleotides, the CDR3 is TGTGCCAGCAGCGGGGGACAGGGGGCCCACGAGCAGTACTTC. Translation gives CASSGGQGAHEQYF.

The genes are TRBV19 and TRBJ2-7; 11 bases line up with TRBD1. V lost 5 bases and J lost 5; bases outside the gene matches: 5. CDR3 size: 14 residues. CDR1 LNHDA and CDR2 SQIVND come from the germline V gene (reference sequence). The CDR3 protein is CASSVGQGANEQYF. The CDR3 DNA is TGTGCCAGTAGTGTCGGACAGGGGGCAAACGAGCAGTACTTC.

This chain connects TRBV20-1 to TRBJ1-2; 7 bases align to TRBD1. Germline assignment: CDR1 DFQATT and CDR2 SNEGSKA (reference sequence). The CDR3 sequence is 15 residues long. V shed 4 bases and J 4 bases; nucleotides not matched to a gene: 12. The CDR3 sequence: CSAKGDRDSTYGYTF. DNA for the CDR3: TGCAGTGCTAAGGGAGATCGGGACAGTACCTATGGCTACACCTTC.

The V call is TRBV12-3 or TRBV12-4, the J call TRBJ1-4; D unresolved. CDR3 length: 13 amino acids. The V and J ends lost 2 bases and 4 bases respectively, with 5 bases between them. CDR3 nucleotide sequence: TGTGCCAGCAGTTTACGGGATAATGAAAAACTGTTTTTT. Translation gives CASSLRDNEKLFF.

V gene TRBV15 combines with J gene TRBJ2-7; a weak D match, TRBD2 (7 bases). The CDR3 length is 14 residues. Per germline, CDR1 LNHNV and CDR2 YYDKDF (reference sequence). V was pared by 1 base and J by 13 bases, with 20 bases between. CDR3 nucleotide sequence: TGTGCCACCAGCAGAGCATCGGGGGCGCGGGAGAAATACTTC. Translated, it gives CATSRASGAREKYF.